This TCR beta chain was observed in a study of cytomegalovirus exposure and HLA in healthy donors. Study-level background: An early data release held 75 million to 100 million unique TCRs from HLA-typed donors.

Study conclusions and caveats: Cytomegalovirus association was assigned to around 150 TCR beta chains. In a later analysis, TCR association rates varied by HLA locus: DRB1 most, HLA-C fewest.

This clone was seen a handful of times. The antigen is undetermined. PCR involved 60 Vbeta and 13 Jbeta primers. TCRdb's copy holds only in-frame clones and misses some; the assay was immunoSEQ multiplex PCR. The sample lists under 110,000 clones; roughly four fifths were seen once. V lost 2 bases and J lost 6, with 14 bases in between. Germline lookup yields CDR1 MNHNY and CDR2 SVGAGI (reference sequence). There are 14 residues in the CDR3. The receptor was derived from a man in his forties or fifties in good health and CMV-seronegative. Sequenced: PBMCs. This chain uses TRBV6-6 with TRBJ2-7, with D tentatively TRBD1 (7 bases). The CDR3 protein is CASSYPRQGGEQYF. DNA for the CDR3: TGTGCCAGCAGTTACCCGCGACAGGGAGGCGAGCAGTACTTC.